The sequence of this T cell receptor (beta chain) was determined in a study of T cells after yellow fever vaccination. Study results and limitations: Re-detected after boosting: most primary clones, 96% of CD4 and 80% to 90% of CD8.

Germline CDR1 and CDR2: SGHRS and YFSETQ. The CDR3 is 14 amino acids. Trimming shortened V by 4 bases and J by 1 base, and 10 bases separated the two germline ends. Regarding this clonotype: Its antigen is unidentified.

5'RACE template switching produced TCR cDNA carrying a universal primer site and UMIs. One entry per CDR3 protein, called by TCRdb with MiXCR from the 5' RACE reads. The data hold 550,000 to 750,000 distinct CDR3 sequences, with approximately 13% observed a single time. The material was PBMCs, obtained on the day of the yellow fever booster vaccination. The sequence came from a man aged 30-40 years who received the YFV17D yellow fever vaccine. J is TRBJ2-3 and V is TRBV5-1, with D perhaps being TRBD1 or TRBD2 (5 bases each). CDR3 sequence reads: CASSTGARTDTQYF. The CDR3 bases are TGCGCCAGCAGCACCGGGGCACGCACAGATACGCAGTATTTT.